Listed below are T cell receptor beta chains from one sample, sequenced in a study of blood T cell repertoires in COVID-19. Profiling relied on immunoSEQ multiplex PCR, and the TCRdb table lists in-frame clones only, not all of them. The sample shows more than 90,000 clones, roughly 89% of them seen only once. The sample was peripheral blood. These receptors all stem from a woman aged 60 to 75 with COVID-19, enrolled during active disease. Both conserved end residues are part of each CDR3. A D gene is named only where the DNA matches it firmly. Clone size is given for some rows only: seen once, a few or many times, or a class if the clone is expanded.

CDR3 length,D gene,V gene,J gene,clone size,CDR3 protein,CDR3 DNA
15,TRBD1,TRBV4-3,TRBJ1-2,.,CASSRRDSINYGYTF,TGCGCCAGCAGCAGACGGGACAGTATTAACTATGGCTACACCTTC
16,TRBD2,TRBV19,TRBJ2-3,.,CASSTLAASSTDTQYF,TGTGCCAGTAGTACACTAGCGGCGTCTAGCACAGATACGCAGTATTTT
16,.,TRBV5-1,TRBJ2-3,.,CASSLVSGSGTDTQYF,TGCGCCAGCAGCTTGGTTTCAGGGTCGGGCACAGATACGCAGTATTTT
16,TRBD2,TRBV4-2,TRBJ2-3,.,CASSQGLAGGTDTQYF,TGTGCCAGCAGCCAGGGCCTAGCGGGCGGCACAGATACGCAGTATTTT
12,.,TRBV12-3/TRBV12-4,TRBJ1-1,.,CASSDRNTEAFF,TGTGCCAGCAGTGACAGGAACACTGAAGCTTTCTTT
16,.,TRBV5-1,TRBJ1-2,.,CASSLEGGPSLYGYTF,TGCGCCAGCAGCTTGGAGGGAGGGCCGAGTCTATATGGCTACACCTTC
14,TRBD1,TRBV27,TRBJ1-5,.,CASSLRGGIQPQHF,TGTGCCAGCAGTTTGCGAGGGGGCATCCAGCCCCAGCATTTT
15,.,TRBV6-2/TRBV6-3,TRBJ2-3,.,CASSRARGGTDTQYF,TGTGCCAGCAGTCGCGCGCGGGGCGGCACAGATACGCAGTATTTT
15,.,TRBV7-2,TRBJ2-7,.,CASSLKTYLSYEQYF,TGTGCCAGCAGCCTTAAGACATATCTATCCTACGAGCAGTACTTC
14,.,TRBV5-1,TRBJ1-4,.,CASGATATNEKLFF,TGCGCCAGCGGGGCGACAGCAACTAATGAAAAACTGTTTTTT
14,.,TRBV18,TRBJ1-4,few,CASSAFTANEKLFF,TGTGCCAGCTCAGCGTTTACAGCTAATGAAAAACTGTTTTTT
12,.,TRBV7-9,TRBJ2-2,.,CASSHSIGELFF,TGTGCCAGCAGCCACAGCATCGGGGAGCTGTTTTTT
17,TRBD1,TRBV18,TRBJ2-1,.,CASSPAFAQGPYNEQFF,TGTGCCAGCTCACCTGCCTTTGCACAGGGGCCCTACAATGAGCAGTTCTTC
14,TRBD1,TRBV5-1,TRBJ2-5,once,CASRGTGGMETQYF,TGCGCCAGCAGAGGGACAGGGGGCATGGAGACCCAGTACTTC
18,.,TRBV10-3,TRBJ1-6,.,CAISESGLATRSYSPLHF,TGTGCCATCAGTGAGTCGGGGCTGGCGACAAGATCCTACTCACCCCTCCACTTT
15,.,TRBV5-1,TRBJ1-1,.,CASSLYGTLYTEAFF,TGCGCCAGCAGCTTGTATGGGACACTTTACACTGAAGCTTTCTTT
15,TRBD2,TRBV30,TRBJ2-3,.,CAWSIGLALTDTQYF,TGTGCCTGGAGTATAGGACTAGCGCTCACAGATACGCAGTATTTT
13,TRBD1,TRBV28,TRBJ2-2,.,CASSLQGAGELFF,TGTGCCAGCAGTTTACAGGGGGCCGGGGAGCTGTTTTTT
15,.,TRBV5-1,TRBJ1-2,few,CASSSGRGANYGYTF,TGCGCCAGCAGCTCGGGGCGGGGTGCTAACTATGGCTACACCTTC
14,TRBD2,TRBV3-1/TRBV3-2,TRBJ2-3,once,CASSHRGVADTQYF,TGTGCCAGCAGCCACCGGGGGGTCGCAGATACGCAGTATTTT
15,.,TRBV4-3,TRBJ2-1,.,CASSQDEGPYNEQFF,TGCGCCAGCAGCCAAGATGAGGGCCCCTACAATGAGCAGTTCTTC
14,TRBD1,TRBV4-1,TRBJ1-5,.,CASSQGTGDQPQHF,TGCGCCAGCAGCCAAGGGACAGGAGATCAGCCCCAGCATTTT
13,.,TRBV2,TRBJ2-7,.,CASSAGETYEQYF,TGTGCCAGCAGTGCGGGGGAGACATACGAGCAGTACTTC
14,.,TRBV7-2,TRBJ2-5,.,CASSTLNSGETQYF,TGTGCCAGCAGCACCCTCAACTCGGGAGAGACCCAGTACTTC
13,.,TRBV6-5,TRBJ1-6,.,CASSTEKNSPLHF,TGTGCCAGCAGCACAGAGAAGAATTCACCCCTCCACTTT
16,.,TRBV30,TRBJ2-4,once,CAWSYRPILAKNIQYF,TGTGCCTGGAGTTACAGACCCATACTAGCCAAAAACATTCAGTACTTC
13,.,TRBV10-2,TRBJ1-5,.,CASSTTGGGPQHF,TGCGCCAGCAGTACGACAGGAGGAGGGCCCCAGCATTTT
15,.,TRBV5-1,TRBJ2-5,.,CASSLLATTGETQYF,TGCGCCAGCAGCTTGTTGGCGACAACTGGGGAGACCCAGTACTTC
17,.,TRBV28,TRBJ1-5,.,CASSTSGPRYGNQPQHF,TGTGCCAGCAGTACCAGCGGGCCACGCTATGGCAATCAGCCCCAGCATTTT
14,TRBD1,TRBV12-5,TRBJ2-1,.,CASVGTGVYNEQFF,TGTGCTAGCGTGGGGACAGGGGTCTACAATGAGCAGTTCTTC
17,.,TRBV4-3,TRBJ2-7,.,CASSQELRTLGAYEQYF,TGCGCCAGCAGCCAAGAACTCAGGACCCTTGGGGCGTACGAGCAGTACTTC
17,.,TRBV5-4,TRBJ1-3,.,CASSLASEGHSGNTIYF,TGTGCCAGCAGCTTGGCCTCGGAGGGGCACTCTGGAAACACCATATATTTT
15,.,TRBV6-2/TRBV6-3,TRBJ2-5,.,CASSYGGAGRETQYF,TGTGCCAGCAGTTATGGGGGGGCAGGGAGAGAGACCCAGTACTTC
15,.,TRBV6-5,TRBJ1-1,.,CASSFPGAFGTEAFF,TGTGCCAGCAGTTTTCCAGGGGCTTTTGGGACTGAAGCTTTCTTT
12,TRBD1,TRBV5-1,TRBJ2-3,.,CASSRDSPTQYF,TGCGCCAGCAGCCGGGACAGTCCTACGCAGTATTTT
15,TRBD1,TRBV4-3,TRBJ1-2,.,CASSPWTGGGYGYTF,TGCGCCAGCAGCCCTTGGACAGGGGGTGGCTATGGCTACACCTTC
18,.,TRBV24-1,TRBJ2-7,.,CATSDFPPDGGLPYEQYF,TGTGCCACCAGTGATTTCCCCCCGGATGGAGGGTTGCCCTACGAGCAGTACTTC
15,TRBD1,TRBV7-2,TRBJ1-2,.,CASSLAGTGSYGYTF,TGTGCCAGCAGCTTAGCCGGGACAGGTAGCTATGGCTACACCTTC
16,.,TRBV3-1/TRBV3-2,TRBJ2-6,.,CASSPVRLSGANVLTF,TGTGCCAGCAGTCCCGTGCGGCTCTCTGGGGCCAACGTCCTGACTTTC
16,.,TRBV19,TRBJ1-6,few,CASTRGHGSYNSPLHF,TGTGCCAGTACCCGGGGACACGGGTCCTATAATTCACCCCTCCACTTT
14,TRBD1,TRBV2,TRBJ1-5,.,CASSRDREGQPQHF,TGTGCCAGCAGTCGGGACAGGGAAGGTCAGCCCCAGCATTTT
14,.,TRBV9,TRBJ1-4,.,CASSVDTTNEKLFF,TGTGCCAGCAGCGTTGACACGACTAATGAAAAACTGTTTTTT
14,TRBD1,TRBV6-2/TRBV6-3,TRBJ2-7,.,CASSRRDRDYEQYF,TGTGCCAGCAGTCGCCGCGACAGGGATTACGAGCAGTACTTC
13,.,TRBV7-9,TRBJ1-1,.,CASSLHMNTEAFF,TGTGCCAGCAGCTTGCACATGAACACTGAAGCTTTCTTT
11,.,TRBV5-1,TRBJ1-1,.,CASSLQGEAFF,TGCGCCAGCAGCTTGCAGGGGGAAGCTTTCTTT
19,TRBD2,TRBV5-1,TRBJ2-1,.,CASSWRGISADFSYNEQFF,TGCGCCAGCAGCTGGCGGGGGATCAGCGCCGATTTCTCCTACAATGAGCAGTTCTTC
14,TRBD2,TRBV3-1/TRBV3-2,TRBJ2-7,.,CASSLSGLSYEQYF,TGTGCCAGCAGCCTTAGCGGGCTCTCCTACGAGCAGTACTTC
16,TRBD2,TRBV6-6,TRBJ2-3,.,CASSPRLAGYTDTQYF,TGTGCCAGCAGTCCTAGACTAGCGGGATACACAGATACGCAGTATTTT
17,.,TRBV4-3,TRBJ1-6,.,CASSQGAGPNYNSPLHF,TGCGCCAGCAGCCAAGGGGCAGGGCCGAACTATAATTCACCCCTCCACTTT
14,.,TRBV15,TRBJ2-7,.,CATSREATGYEQYF,TGTGCCACCAGCAGAGAGGCTACGGGCTACGAGCAGTACTTC
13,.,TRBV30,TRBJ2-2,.,CACDAGNTGELFF,TGTGCCTGTGACGCGGGCAACACCGGGGAGCTGTTTTTT
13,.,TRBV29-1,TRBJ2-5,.,CSVEAGVQETQYF,TGCAGCGTTGAGGCAGGGGTTCAAGAGACCCAGTACTTC
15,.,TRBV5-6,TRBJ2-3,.,CASSGTTIGGDTQYF,TGTGCCAGCAGCGGAACAACCATTGGGGGGGATACGCAGTATTTT
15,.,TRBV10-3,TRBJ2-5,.,CAISESTAVQETQYF,TGTGCCATCAGTGAGTCGACGGCGGTCCAAGAGACCCAGTACTTC
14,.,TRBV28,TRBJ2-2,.,CASRLGGNTGELFF,TGTGCCAGCAGACTCGGGGGGAACACCGGGGAGCTGTTTTTT